This is a list of T cell receptor beta chains from one sample in a study of blood T cell repertoires in COVID-19. Produced via immunoSEQ multiplex PCR; TCRdb's table is partial and in-frame only. The sample holds 50,000 to 60,000 clones, over 75% seen once. The specimen sequenced was peripheral blood. The receptor source for this set is a human donor in a cohort sampled during active COVID-19. Each CDR3 is given with its conserved first and last residue. Fields, in order: D gene, clone size, J gene, V gene, CDR3 protein, CDR3 DNA. A D gene is named only where the DNA matches it firmly. Size is stated for part of the rows, as once, few or many counts, or as a class when the clone is expanded.

TRBD1,NA,TRBJ1-2,TRBV10-3,CAISESKQGATGYTF,TGTGCCATCAGTGAGTCGAAGCAGGGGGCGACTGGCTACACCTTC
NA,NA,TRBJ2-7,TRBV30,CAWRTLGQSYEQYF,TGTGCCTGGAGAACCCTGGGACAATCCTACGAGCAGTACTTC
NA,NA,TRBJ2-7,TRBV18,CASSPQVSSSYEQYF,TGTGCCAGCTCCCCCCAGGTGTCCTCCTCCTACGAGCAGTACTTC
TRBD1,NA,TRBJ2-1,TRBV27,CASSWTGQAGEQFF,TGTGCCAGCAGTTGGACAGGGCAGGCCGGCGAGCAGTTCTTC
TRBD2,NA,TRBJ2-7,TRBV7-8,CASSSLAGVGEQYF,TGTGCCAGCAGCTCTCTAGCGGGAGTGGGCGAGCAGTACTTC
TRBD1,NA,TRBJ2-3,TRBV29-1,CSVPPMDRGTDTQYF,TGCAGCGTCCCACCGATGGACAGGGGTACAGATACGCAGTATTTT
NA,NA,TRBJ2-3,TRBV6-4,CASRLSGTDTQYF,TGTGCCAGCAGACTATCGGGCACAGATACGCAGTATTTT
TRBD1,few,TRBJ1-6,TRBV19,CASSRTGSSPLHF,TGTGCCAGCTCACGGACAGGGAGTTCACCCCTCCACTTT
TRBD1,NA,TRBJ1-5,TRBV27,CASRKQGARGNQPQHF,TGTGCCAGCAGGAAACAGGGGGCGCGGGGCAATCAGCCCCAGCATTTT
TRBD1,NA,TRBJ1-2,TRBV6-1,CASSETGTGGNYGYTF,TGTGCCAGCAGTGAAACCGGGACAGGGGGCAATTATGGCTACACCTTC
NA,NA,TRBJ2-5,TRBV27,CASSFGRVETQYF,TGTGCCAGCAGTTTCGGCAGGGTGGAGACCCAGTACTTC
TRBD2,NA,TRBJ2-1,TRBV30,CAWSGGRLAQGGYNEQFF,TGTGCCTGGAGTGGGGGTAGACTAGCGCAGGGAGGCTACAATGAGCAGTTCTTC
TRBD1,NA,TRBJ1-2,TRBV7-2,CASSLSGQGYGYTF,TGTGCCAGCAGCTTATCGGGACAGGGCTATGGCTACACCTTC
NA,NA,TRBJ2-5,TRBV5-1,CASSVKDSKETQYF,TGCGCCAGCAGCGTTAAGGACAGCAAAGAGACCCAGTACTTC
NA,NA,TRBJ2-7,TRBV9,CASSRDSQQAYEQYF,TGTGCCAGCAGCCGCGACAGCCAACAAGCCTACGAGCAGTACTTC
NA,NA,TRBJ2-7,TRBV29-1,CSVVVSYEQYF,TGCAGCGTTGTGGTTAGCTACGAGCAGTACTTC
TRBD1,NA,TRBJ2-2,TRBV18,CASSPTGPRTGELFF,TGTGCCAGCTCACCGACAGGGCCGCGCACCGGGGAGCTGTTTTTT
TRBD2,NA,TRBJ2-2,TRBV18,CASSQAGALGELFF,TGTGCCAGCTCACAAGCGGGAGCTCTCGGGGAGCTGTTTTTT
TRBD2,NA,TRBJ2-4,TRBV30,CAWSQGGALSKNIQYF,TGTGCCTGGAGTCAGGGAGGGGCTTTGTCCAAAAACATTCAGTACTTC
NA,NA,TRBJ1-2,TRBV7-9,CASSPDNLYGYTF,TGTGCCAGCAGCCCCGACAACCTCTATGGCTACACCTTC
TRBD1,NA,TRBJ1-1,TRBV9,CASSGTGLRTEAFF,TGTGCCAGCAGCGGGACAGGTCTAAGAACTGAAGCTTTCTTT
TRBD2,NA,TRBJ2-7,TRBV9,CASSPRTSGRGEQYF,TGTGCCAGCAGCCCTCGGACTAGCGGGAGAGGCGAGCAGTACTTC
TRBD2,NA,TRBJ2-3,TRBV5-1,CASSTLLAGVQDTQYF,TGCGCCAGCAGCACTCTACTAGCGGGAGTGCAGGATACGCAGTATTTT
TRBD2,NA,TRBJ2-5,TRBV7-9,CASSLGREEEETQYF,TGTGCCAGCAGCTTAGGGCGGGAGGAGGAAGAGACCCAGTACTTC
TRBD2,NA,TRBJ2-2,TRBV15,CATRTSGRMNTGELFF,TGTGCCACCAGGACTAGCGGGAGAATGAACACCGGGGAGCTGTTTTTT
TRBD2,once,TRBJ2-5,TRBV6-2/TRBV6-3,CASSYGGLSGETQYF,TGTGCCAGCAGTTACGGGGGACTTAGCGGGGAGACCCAGTACTTC
TRBD2,NA,TRBJ2-3,TRBV30,CAWSVRLAPSTDTQYF,TGTGCCTGGAGTGTACGACTAGCCCCTAGCACAGATACGCAGTATTTT
TRBD2,NA,TRBJ2-2,TRBV20-1,CSREDGGELFF,TGCAGCCGGGAGGATGGCGGGGAGCTGTTTTTT
NA,NA,TRBJ1-1,TRBV9,CASSVDPINTEAFF,TGTGCCAGCAGCGTAGACCCTATAAACACTGAAGCTTTCTTT
NA,NA,TRBJ2-7,TRBV23-1,CASSQSGPWSGSLLVEQYF,TGCGCCAGCAGTCAATCCGGTCCGTGGAGCGGAAGCCTTCTTGTGGAGCAGTACTTC
TRBD1,NA,TRBJ2-1,TRBV10-3,CAISGTRGQASNEQFF,TGTGCCATCAGTGGGACCAGGGGGCAAGCTTCCAATGAGCAGTTCTTC
TRBD2,NA,TRBJ2-1,TRBV7-7,CASSPREGNSYNEQFF,TGTGCTAGCAGCCCAAGGGAGGGAAACTCCTACAATGAGCAGTTCTTC
NA,NA,TRBJ1-3,TRBV10-3,CAISAGEYSGNTIYF,TGTGCCATCAGTGCGGGTGAATACTCTGGAAACACCATATATTTT
TRBD2,once,TRBJ2-3,TRBV19,CASTGRAGGDTQYF,TGTGCCTCAACCGGGAGGGCCGGTGGAGATACGCAGTATTTT
NA,NA,TRBJ2-1,TRBV15,CATSRADLNEQFF,TGTGCCACCAGCAGAGCGGACTTGAATGAGCAGTTCTTC
NA,NA,TRBJ2-1,TRBV30,CAWREVRSSYNEQFF,TGTGCCTGGAGGGAGGTCAGGAGCTCCTACAATGAGCAGTTCTTC
NA,NA,TRBJ2-2,TRBV12-5,CASGHRGVGGTGELFF,TGTGCTAGTGGTCACAGAGGGGTCGGAGGGACCGGGGAGCTGTTTTTT
NA,NA,TRBJ2-7,TRBV6-5,CASSRTVYEQYF,TGTGCCAGCAGTAGGACAGTCTACGAGCAGTACTTC
TRBD1,NA,TRBJ2-3,TRBV2,CASSERVGRGTDTQYF,TGTGCCAGCAGTGAAAGGGTGGGCAGGGGGACAGATACGCAGTATTTT
NA,NA,TRBJ1-5,TRBV6-4,CASSTGSNQPQHF,TGTGCCAGCTCTACAGGGTCTAATCAGCCCCAGCATTTT
TRBD1,NA,TRBJ2-7,TRBV19,CATGGQGYEQYF,TGTGCCACCGGGGGACAGGGATACGAGCAGTACTTC
NA,NA,TRBJ1-4,TRBV5-1,CASSLVSGHQEKLFF,TGCGCCAGCAGCTTGGTTAGCGGGCACCAGGAAAAACTGTTTTTT
TRBD2,NA,TRBJ2-7,TRBV10-3,CAISESSGRGRGTGEQYF,TGTGCCATCAGTGAGTCTTCGGGGAGGGGCCGGGGTACGGGGGAGCAGTACTTC
TRBD1,once,TRBJ1-5,TRBV5-1,CASSSGTGSNQPQHF,TGCGCCAGCAGCTCCGGGACAGGGAGCAATCAGCCCCAGCATTTT
NA,NA,TRBJ1-5,TRBV28,CASTPTQGGNQPQHF,TGTGCCAGCACCCCGACACAAGGAGGGAATCAGCCCCAGCATTTT
TRBD1,NA,TRBJ1-5,TRBV6-5,CASRGTVNQPQHF,TGTGCCAGCAGAGGGACAGTCAATCAGCCCCAGCATTTT
NA,NA,TRBJ1-2,TRBV7-9,CASSEGTAYGYTF,TGTGCCAGCAGCGAAGGGACTGCCTATGGCTACACCTTC
TRBD1,few,TRBJ2-7,TRBV11-1,CASSLGTGSTYEQYF,TGTGCCAGCAGCTTAGGGACAGGGAGCACCTACGAGCAGTACTTC
NA,NA,TRBJ2-3,TRBV4-1,CASSHSDTQYF,TGCGCCAGCAGTCACTCGGATACGCAGTATTTT
NA,once,TRBJ2-1,TRBV27,CASSLAATRNEQFF,TGTGCCAGCAGTTTAGCAGCGACGAGGAATGAGCAGTTCTTC
NA,NA,TRBJ2-7,TRBV7-9,CASSLDRAREQYF,TGTGCCAGCAGCTTAGACAGGGCCCGGGAGCAGTACTTC
NA,NA,TRBJ2-7,TRBV4-1,CASSQVETASYEQYF,TGCGCCAGCAGCCAAGTGGAGACAGCCTCCTACGAGCAGTACTTC
TRBD2,once,TRBJ2-2,TRBV10-3,CAISESSGIGTGELFF,TGTGCCATCAGTGAGTCTAGCGGGATCGGCACCGGGGAGCTGTTTTTT
NA,once,TRBJ2-3,TRBV19,CASSIEAASWNTQYF,TGTGCCAGTAGTATAGAGGCGGCCTCCTGGAATACGCAGTATTTT
TRBD1,NA,TRBJ1-4,TRBV30,CAWSLRGQGPTNEKLFF,TGTGCCTGGAGTCTAAGGGGACAGGGGCCAACTAATGAAAAACTGTTTTTT
NA,NA,TRBJ1-2,TRBV2,CASILQQAGGYTF,TGTGCCAGCATCCTACAGCAGGCAGGGGGCTACACCTTC